A selection of T cell receptor beta chains follows, all from one sample in a study of shared clonotypes between healthy human individuals. TCRdb keeps only in-frame clones here, not all; method: immunoSEQ multiplex PCR. This sample has under 2.5 million clones, with around 90% found just once. The sequencing input was naive CD4+ T cells from PBMCs. These receptors originate from a man aged 18-30 years in good health. Some clones in this sample may be carry-over from other donors' samples. Both conserved end residues are part of each CDR3. The order of the fields is clone size, V gene, J gene, D gene, CDR3 protein, CDR3 DNA. A D gene is named only where the DNA matches it firmly. Part of the rows lack a size; the others show once, few, many or a class for expanded clones.

.,TRBV15,TRBJ2-5,.,CATSRDPQEETQYF,TGTGCCACCAGCAGAGATCCCCAGGAAGAGACCCAGTACTTC
.,TRBV7-9,TRBJ2-7,.,CASSLVQGLEQYF,TGTGCCAGCAGCTTAGTTCAGGGATTGGAGCAGTACTTC
.,TRBV11-3,TRBJ2-2,.,CASSLVWAGELFF,TGTGCCAGCAGCTTAGTGTGGGCCGGGGAGCTGTTTTTT
.,TRBV11-2,TRBJ2-7,TRBD2,CASSDPGTSYGEQYF,TGTGCCAGCAGCGACCCCGGGACTAGTTACGGCGAGCAGTACTTC
.,TRBV4-2,TRBJ2-5,TRBD1,CASSPGQGARETQYF,TGTGCCAGCAGCCCCGGGCAGGGGGCTAGGGAGACCCAGTACTTC
.,TRBV27,TRBJ2-7,.,CASSLNSLQYF,TGTGCCAGCAGCCTTAACAGTCTCCAGTACTTC
.,TRBV4-2,TRBJ2-7,TRBD2,CASSYRLASYEQYF,TGTGCCAGCAGCTATCGACTAGCGTCTTACGAGCAGTACTTC
.,TRBV5-1,TRBJ1-2,.,CASSLEIGAAYGYTF,TGCGCCAGCAGCTTGGAGATCGGGGCGGCCTATGGCTACACCTTC
.,TRBV5-1,TRBJ2-3,.,CASSTLGLDTQYF,TGCGCCAGCAGCACTCTGGGATTAGATACGCAGTATTTT
.,TRBV5-1,TRBJ2-5,TRBD1,CASSASGTAQETQYF,TGCGCCAGCAGCGCTTCCGGGACAGCCCAAGAGACCCAGTACTTC
.,TRBV4-3,TRBJ2-2,TRBD2,CASSQLAGGTGELFF,TGCGCCAGCAGCCAACTAGCGGGAGGGACCGGGGAGCTGTTTTTT
.,TRBV6-1,TRBJ1-5,TRBD1,CASETGMSNQPQHF,TGTGCCAGCGAGACAGGGATGAGCAATCAGCCCCAGCATTTT
.,TRBV2,TRBJ2-2,.,CASSQEAKGAGELFF,TGTGCCAGCAGCCAGGAGGCGAAAGGTGCCGGGGAGCTGTTTTTT
.,TRBV16,TRBJ2-7,.,CASSQNKGPPYEQYF,TGTGCCAGCAGCCAAAACAAGGGACCCCCCTACGAGCAGTACTTC
few,TRBV10-3,TRBJ1-4,TRBD1,CAISRDRGGREKLFF,TGTGCCATCAGTAGGGACAGGGGCGGGAGAGAAAAACTGTTTTTT
once,TRBV7-2,TRBJ2-7,.,CASSLGQGSGEQYF,TGTGCCAGCAGCTTAGGTCAGGGGTCGGGCGAGCAGTACTTC
.,TRBV7-2,TRBJ2-1,.,CASSLVWTSYNEQFF,TGTGCCAGCAGCTTAGTTTGGACATCCTACAATGAGCAGTTCTTC
once,TRBV7-2,TRBJ1-2,.,CASRSTGRYGYTF,TGTGCCAGCAGGTCAACAGGGAGGTATGGCTACACCTTC
.,TRBV7-3,TRBJ1-1,.,CASSSGVIGTEAFF,TGTGCCAGCAGCTCGGGGGTAATCGGCACTGAAGCTTTCTTT
.,TRBV7-8,TRBJ2-1,.,CASTRSSYNEQFF,TGTGCCAGCACAAGAAGCTCCTACAATGAGCAGTTCTTC
.,TRBV27,TRBJ1-2,.,CASTPRLSPLYGYTF,TGTGCCAGCACCCCCCGGTTGTCGCCCCTTTATGGCTACACCTTC
once,TRBV11-3,TRBJ2-3,.,CASSLTPGHTQYF,TGTGCCAGCAGCTTAACCCCCGGTCATACGCAGTATTTT
.,TRBV5-1,TRBJ2-1,TRBD2,CASSPMTSGTHNEQFF,TGCGCCAGCAGCCCAATGACTAGCGGGACTCACAATGAGCAGTTCTTC
.,TRBV5-1,TRBJ2-2,.,CASSGGPRTGELFF,TGCGCCAGCAGCGGGGGTCCGAGGACCGGGGAGCTGTTTTTT
.,TRBV7-8,TRBJ2-7,TRBD1,CASSLQGQGPYEQYF,TGTGCCAGCAGCCTCCAGGGACAGGGACCCTACGAGCAGTACTTC
.,TRBV28,TRBJ2-5,TRBD1,CASTRDRGYQETQYF,TGTGCCAGTACGCGGGACAGGGGGTACCAAGAGACCCAGTACTTC